The 26 T cell receptor beta chains below were found in one sample sequenced in a study of radiation and T cells in renal cell carcinoma. The time point: blood 4 weeks post-SBRT, at nephrectomy. Treatment denoted: 15 Gy SBRT to primary tumor, nephrectomy 4 weeks later. Here immunoSEQ multiplex PCR was the method, and the copy in TCRdb shows in-frame clones only, minus some. Seen here are about 90,000 clones, about 85% observed once, and the top ten hold just under 9.5%. Sequencing was performed on blood, taken from a patient whose treatment included radiotherapy and nephrectomy. Every receptor here comes from a man aged 45 to 65 with renal cell carcinoma.

The chain carries TRBV7-6 and TRBJ2-5; perhaps D is TRBD1 or TRBD2 (5 bases each). V was pared by 1 base and J by 3 bases, with 9 bases between. Germline lookup yields CDR1 SGHVS and CDR2 FNYEAQ. This CDR3 contains 14 residues. As DNA, the CDR3 is TGTGCCAGCAGCTTAGTGGGGGTCAAAGAGACCCAGTACTTC. Residues: CASSLVGVKETQYF.

The chain recombines TRBV6-1 with TRBJ2-1; a weak D match, TRBD2 (7 bases). The germline V and J ends were trimmed by 1 base and 7 bases, with 14 bases remaining between them. CDR1 and CDR2 from the germline V gene are MNHNS and SASEGT. The length of the CDR3 is 15 residues. CDR3 in amino acids: CASSEVGGRRNEQFF. Written as DNA, the CDR3 is TGTGCCAGCAGTGAAGTCGGGGGGCGGAGGAATGAGCAGTTCTTC.

The genes are TRBV6-6 and TRBJ2-5; a possible D gene is TRBD2 (6 bases). V shed 6 bases and J shed 2 bases, with 10 bases lying between them. The germline gives CDR1 MNHNY, CDR2 SVGAGI (reference sequence). This CDR3 has 13 amino acids. CDR3 residues: CASRTRGQETQYF. Written as DNA, the CDR3 is TGTGCCAGCAGAACCCGGGGGCAAGAGACCCAGTACTTC.

This chain uses TRBV15 with TRBJ2-2; 8 bases match TRBD1. The length of the CDR3 is 15 residues. The V gene's germline CDR1 is LNHNV and CDR2 YYDKDF (reference sequence). Trimming cost V 7 bases and J 7 bases; bases outside gene matches: 11. The chain's CDR3 is CATTIRQGAGGELFF. The CDR3 DNA reads TGTGCCACCACAATCAGGCAGGGGGCCGGCGGGGAGCTGTTTTTT.

The genes are TRBV7-2 and TRBJ2-2, with TRBD2 identical over 12 bases. From germline, CDR1 is SGHTA and CDR2 FQGNSA. This CDR3 region has 16 residues. V gave up 3 bases and J gave up 4 bases; unmatched junction bases: 3. The chain's CDR3 is CASSFLAGGSTGELFF. The CDR3 nucleotides read TGTGCCAGCAGCTTCCTAGCGGGGGGGAGCACCGGGGAGCTGTTTTTT.

This chain links TRBV5-4 with TRBJ2-3; 8 bases are a match to TRBD1. The CDR3 runs to 14 residues. With V trimmed by 4 bases and J by 6 bases, 7 bases remained unmatched. Per the germline V gene, CDR1 is SGHNT and CDR2 is YYREEE (reference sequence). In DNA, the CDR3 is TGTGCCAGCAGCCAACAGGGGGGCAAGGATACGCAGTATTTT. This encodes CASSQQGGKDTQYF.

The chain carries TRBV12-1 and TRBJ1-3; the table's D call, TRBD1, was not checked against the DNA. TRBV12-1 is shown as a pseudogene. The CDR3 covers 18 residues. CDR3 DNA sequence: TGTGCCAGCAGCTTCCACGAATCTCAGGGGGTCCCTGGAAACACCATATATTTT. This gives the protein CASSFHESQGVPGNTIYF.

The chain recombines TRBV7-8 with TRBJ2-2; TRBD2 agrees at 8 bases. The V segment lost 5 bases and the J segment 7 bases; nucleotides outside the gene matches: 12. This CDR3 comprises 16 residues. In germline, CDR1 is SGHVS, CDR2 FQNEAQ. CDR3 sequence reads: CASSVLAAPGGGELFF. Written as DNA, the CDR3 is TGTGCCAGCAGCGTACTAGCGGCTCCGGGAGGCGGGGAGCTGTTTTTT.

In this sample, this clone turned up a few times. At one end the junction does not follow the germline gene, possibly because of a read error. The chain uses TRBV5-6 and TRBJ2-1; maybe TRBD1 (6 bases). Germline CDR1 reads SGHDT; CDR2 reads YYEEEE. This CDR3 comprises 12 residues. The CDR3 DNA sequence: TGTGCCAGCAGCTTTTCCGACAGGACCCCGGTCTTC. Protein sequence: CASSFSDRTPVF.

The J gene is TRBJ2-1, the V gene TRBV5-4; D is perhaps TRBD1 (6 bases). V lost 1 base and J 5 bases, leaving 10 bases between the germline ends. The CDR3 has 14 amino acids. Germline CDR1 is SGHNT and CDR2 is YYREEE (reference sequence). CDR3 sequence (DNA): TGTGCCAGCAGCTTGTCATCAGGGGACAATGAGCAGTTCTTC. This gives the protein CASSLSSGDNEQFF.

The rearrangement links TRBV6-4 to TRBJ2-7, with TRBD1 matching over 12 bases. The CDR3 runs 16 residues. J was trimmed by 3 bases and V by 4 bases; bases with no gene match: 7. The germline V gene has CDR1 MRHNA and CDR2 SNTAGT. The CDR3 region has the DNA TGTGCCAGCAGTGTTTCCGGGACAGGGGGCTTCTACGAGCAGTACTTC. It yields the protein CASSVSGTGGFYEQYF.

The sample holds a few counts of this clone. This chain connects TRBV6-5 to TRBJ1-1, with D perhaps TRBD1 (5 bases). The germline CDR1 and CDR2 sequences are MNHEY and SVGAGI. The germline V and J ends were trimmed by 6 bases and 1 base, with 12 bases remaining between them. The CDR3 covers 14 residues. The CDR3 nucleotides read TGTGCCAGCAGATCCGGGACTCCGAACACTGAAGCTTTCTTT. Encoded protein: CASRSGTPNTEAFF.

This clone was detected once. The V call is TRBV4-1, the J call TRBJ2-2, with 15 bases lining up with TRBD2. Germline V CDR1 and CDR2: MGHRA, YSYEKL. The V and J ends lost 1 base and 5 bases, in that order; junction bases with no gene match: 17. This CDR3 region has 22 residues. CDR3 in amino acids: CASSQVILGLAGGTRKTGELFF. The CDR3 DNA follows: TGCGCCAGCAGCCAAGTTATCCTCGGACTAGCGGGGGGGACCCGCAAGACCGGGGAGCTGTTTTTT.

The gene calls are TRBV10-1 and TRBJ2-6; no reliable D call. Trimming pared 5 bases from V and 5 bases from J, leaving 16 bases between. This CDR3 has 16 amino acids. Germline V gives CDR1 WNHNN, CDR2 SYGVQD (reference sequence). In nucleotides, the CDR3 is TGCGCCAGCAGTCGAGGCACACAAAGTCGGGCCAACGTCCTGACTTTC. Its translation: CASSRGTQSRANVLTF.

This clone was detected only a few times. The rearrangement uses TRBV30 and TRBJ1-4, with 11 bases aligning to TRBD1. The CDR3 is made up of 13 amino acids. Germline loops: CDR1 GTSNPN, CDR2 SVGIG (reference sequence). V lost 4 bases and J lost 7; bases outside the gene matches: 2. This CDR3 reads CAWTGTGGEKLFF. DNA for the CDR3: TGTGCCTGGACCGGGACAGGGGGTGAAAAACTGTTTTTT. The full variable domain, with the rest looked up from reference TRBV30 and TRBJ1-4, is SQTIHQWPATLVQPVGSPLSLECTVEGTSNPNLYWYRQAAGRGLQLLFYSVGIGQISSEVPQNLSASRPQDRQFILSSKKLLLSDSGFYLCAWTGTGGEKLFFGSGTQLSVL.

The chain links TRBV7-8 to TRBJ2-1; a possible D gene is TRBD2 (6 bases). This CDR3 contains 14 residues. Germline V gene data show CDR1 as SGHVS and CDR2 as FQNEAQ. V was cut by 5 bases and J by 6 bases, with 14 bases left in between. The CDR3 coding sequence is TGTGCCAGCAGCCTGAGGGAGGCTACCAATGAGCAGTTCTTC. Translating it yields CASSLREATNEQFF.

This chain connects TRBV7-3 to TRBJ2-1; D not resolved. The CDR3 runs 15 residues. Germline V gene sequence: CDR1 SGHTA, CDR2 FQGTGA. V dropped 3 bases and J dropped 3 bases, with 12 bases sitting between them. Here the CDR3 DNA reads TGTGCCAGCAGCTTCGGGCACCCGGACTACAATGAGCAGTTCTTC. It translates to CASSFGHPDYNEQFF.

This chain uses TRBV6-4 with TRBJ2-2; TRBD1 matches 10 bases. In germline, CDR1 is MRHNA, CDR2 SNTAGT. The V gene end was trimmed by 6 bases and the J gene end by 3 bases; junction bases not matched to a gene: 4. The CDR3 extends over 15 amino acids. The CDR3 sequence is CASREGQGDTGELFF. In nucleotides, the CDR3 is TGTGCCAGCAGAGAAGGACAGGGGGACACCGGGGAGCTGTTTTTT.

In this sample, this clone turned up a few times. The J gene is TRBJ2-4, the V gene TRBV28; D tentatively fits TRBD1 or TRBD2 (6 bases each). CDR1 is MDHEN and CDR2 is SYDVKM in the germline V gene. V lost 8 bases and J 6 bases, leaving 11 bases between the germline ends. This CDR3 contains 12 residues. The CDR3 coding sequence is TGTGCCAGCTGCAAGGGGGGAAACATTCAGTACTTC. Protein sequence: CASCKGGNIQYF.

This chain joins TRBV23-1 and TRBJ1-5; D is perhaps TRBD1 (5 bases). TRBV23-1 counts as an open reading frame of uncertain function. The CDR3 extends over 16 amino acids. V dropped 0 bases and J dropped 3 bases, with 12 bases sitting between them. The CDR3 DNA follows: TGCGCCAGCAGTCAATCGTTAGGGGCCTACAATCAGCCCCAGCATTTT. Protein: CASSQSLGAYNQPQHF.

The genes are TRBV6-6 and TRBJ2-5; D is possibly TRBD2 (7 bases). Germline V gene data show CDR1 as MNHNY and CDR2 as SVGAGI (reference sequence). The CDR3 covers 14 residues. V was cut by 5 bases and J by 3 bases, with 13 bases left in between. The CDR3 DNA reads TGTGCCAGCAGTAAGGGGGGGAATAAAGAGACCCAGTACTTC. Its protein is CASSKGGNKETQYF.

The chain recombines TRBV6-5 with TRBJ2-7; TRBD1 matches at 8 bases. Trimming took 6 bases from V and 3 from J; bases not matched to a gene: 7. Germline CDR1 and CDR2: MNHEY and SVGAGI. This CDR3 has 14 residues. Written as DNA, the CDR3 is TGTGCCAGCAGGGAACAGGGGGGAAGCTACGAGCAGTACTTC. Its protein is CASREQGGSYEQYF.

The rearrangement uses TRBV7-3 and TRBJ2-3; no definite D call. Trimming took off 3 bases at V and 1 base at J, with 11 bases between the two ends. The germline V gene encodes CDR1 SGHTA and CDR2 FQGTGA. This CDR3 spans 15 amino acids. The CDR3 is CASSFHGPGTDTQYF. The CDR3 DNA is TGTGCCAGCAGCTTCCATGGACCTGGCACAGATACGCAGTATTTT.

This clone was counted only a few times. The rearrangement uses TRBV30 and TRBJ2-3; D is undetermined. The ends were cut back, 1 base at V and 8 bases at J, with 13 bases in the middle. The CDR3 has 13 amino acids. The V gene's germline CDR1 is GTSNPN and CDR2 SVGIG (reference sequence). This chain's CDR3 is CAWSGSSHGTQYF. The CDR3, as DNA: TGTGCCTGGAGTGGATCTTCACACGGTACGCAGTATTTT.

The chain carries TRBV10-1 and TRBJ2-5; D possibly corresponds to TRBD2 (5 bases). Per the germline V gene, CDR1 is WNHNN and CDR2 is SYGVQD (reference sequence). This CDR3 region has 16 residues. The V end was cut by 2 bases, the J end by 5 bases, with 18 bases between. This chain's CDR3 is CASSEIGTRAVETQYF. The CDR3 DNA sequence: TGCGCCAGCAGTGAGATCGGCACGAGGGCGGTGGAGACCCAGTACTTC.

This rearrangement joins TRBV4-1 to TRBJ2-4; 9 bases fit TRBD1. Trimming removed 2 bases from V and 8 bases from J; junction bases left unmatched: 10. The germline CDR1 and CDR2 sequences are MGHRA and YSYEKL. CDR3 length: 16 amino acids. The CDR3 is CASSQNTGGGMDIQYF. The CDR3 nucleotides are TGCGCCAGCAGCCAAAATACAGGGGGCGGGATGGACATTCAGTACTTC.